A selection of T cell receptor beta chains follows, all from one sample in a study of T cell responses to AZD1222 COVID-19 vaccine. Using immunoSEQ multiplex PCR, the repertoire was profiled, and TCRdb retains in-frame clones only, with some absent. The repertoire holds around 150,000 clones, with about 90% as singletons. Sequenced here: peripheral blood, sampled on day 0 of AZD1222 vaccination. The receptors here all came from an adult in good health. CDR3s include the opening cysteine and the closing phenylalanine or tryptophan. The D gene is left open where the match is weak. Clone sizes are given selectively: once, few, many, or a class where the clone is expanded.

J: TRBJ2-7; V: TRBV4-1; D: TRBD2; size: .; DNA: TGCGCCAGCAGCCAAGGGACTAGCGGTCTCACCTACGAGCAGTACTTC; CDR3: CASSQGTSGLTYEQYF
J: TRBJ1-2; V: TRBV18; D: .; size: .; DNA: TGTGCCAGCTCACCCCCGGGGGGGGGTAGCTATGGCTACACCTTC; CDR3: CASSPPGGGSYGYTF
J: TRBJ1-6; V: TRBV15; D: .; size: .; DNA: TGTGCCACCAGCAGAGATCTGAATAATTCACCCCTCCACTTT; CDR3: CATSRDLNNSPLHF
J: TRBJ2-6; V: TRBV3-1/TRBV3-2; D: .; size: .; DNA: TGTGCCAGCAGCCAGCAGTACAGCTCTGGGGCCAACGTCCTGACTTTC; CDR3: CASSQQYSSGANVLTF
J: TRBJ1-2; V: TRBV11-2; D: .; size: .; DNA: TGTGCCAGCAGCTTAGGGCCCGGTATTAACTATGGCTACACCTTC; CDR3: CASSLGPGINYGYTF
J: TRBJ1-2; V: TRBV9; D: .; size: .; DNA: TGTGCCAGCAGCGTAGGAAGGGGAACCCATGGCTACACCTTC; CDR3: CASSVGRGTHGYTF
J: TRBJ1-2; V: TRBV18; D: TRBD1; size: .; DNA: TGTGCCAGCTCACCGGGACAGGAAAAGAGCTATGGCTACACCTTC; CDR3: CASSPGQEKSYGYTF
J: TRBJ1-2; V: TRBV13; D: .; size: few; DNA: TGTGCCAGCAGCTTATTGCCCCAGGGTGACTATGGCTACACCTTC; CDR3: CASSLLPQGDYGYTF
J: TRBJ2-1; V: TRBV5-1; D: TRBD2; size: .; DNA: TGCGCCAGCAGCCGTGCGGGGGTGGGGCAGTTCTTC; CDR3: CASSRAGVGQFF
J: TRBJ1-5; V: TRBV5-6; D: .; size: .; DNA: TGTGCCAGCAGCTTGGGGGGTCCCAATCAGCCCCAGCATTTT; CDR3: CASSLGGPNQPQHF
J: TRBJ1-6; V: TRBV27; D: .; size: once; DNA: TGTGCCAGCAGTTTAGGTGTGTCTTCACCCCTCCACTTT; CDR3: CASSLGVSSPLHF
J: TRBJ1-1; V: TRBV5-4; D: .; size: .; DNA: TGTGCCAGCAGCAAGCCGAGTGGGAACACTGAAGCTTTCTTT; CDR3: CASSKPSGNTEAFF
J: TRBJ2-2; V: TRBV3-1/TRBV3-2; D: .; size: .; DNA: TGTGCCAGCGGGAGAGCGAACGGGGAGCTGTTTTTT; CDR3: CASGRANGELFF
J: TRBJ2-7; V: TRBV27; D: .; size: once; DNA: TGTGCCAGCAGTCCCCTTACAGGACTACCATCCTACGAGCAGTACTTC; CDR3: CASSPLTGLPSYEQYF
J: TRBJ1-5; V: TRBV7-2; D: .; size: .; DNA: TGTGCCAGCAGCGTGCGGGGAAATCAGCCCCAGCATTTT; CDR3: CASSVRGNQPQHF
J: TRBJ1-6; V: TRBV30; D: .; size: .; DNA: TGTGCCTGGAGTACGGGAGGGGAGGGTTCACCCCTCCACTTT; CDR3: CAWSTGGEGSPLHF
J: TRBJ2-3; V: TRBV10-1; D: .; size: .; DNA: TGCGCCAGCAGTGGGCTGAGGCTGGATACGCAGTATTTT; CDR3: CASSGLRLDTQYF
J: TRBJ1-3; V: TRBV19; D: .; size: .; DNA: TGTGCCAGTAGTATTACGGGACACTCTGGAAACACCATATATTTT; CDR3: CASSITGHSGNTIYF
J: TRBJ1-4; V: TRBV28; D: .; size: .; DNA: TGTGCCAGCGCCAACTTCAATGAAAAACTGTTTTTT; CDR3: CASANFNEKLFF
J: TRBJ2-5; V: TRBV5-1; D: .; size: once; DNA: TGCGCCAGCAGCTTGGGACTCACCGAGCCCTTCCAAGAGACCCAGTACTTC; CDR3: CASSLGLTEPFQETQYF
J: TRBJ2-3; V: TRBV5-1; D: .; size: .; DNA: TGCGCCAGCAGCTCCGGAGGTCTCACAGATACGCAGTATTTT; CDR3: CASSSGGLTDTQYF
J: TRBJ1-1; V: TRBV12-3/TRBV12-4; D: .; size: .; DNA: TGTGCCAGCAGGCGGACAGTGAACACTGAAGCTTTCTTT; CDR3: CASRRTVNTEAFF
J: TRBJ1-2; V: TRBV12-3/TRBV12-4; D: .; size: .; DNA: TGTGCCAGCAGTGGGACCCCCAGCTATGGCTACACCTTC; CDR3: CASSGTPSYGYTF
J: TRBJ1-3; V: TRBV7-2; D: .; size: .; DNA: TGTGCCAGCAGCTTAACCCCAGGGTCCGGAAACACCATATATTTT; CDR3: CASSLTPGSGNTIYF
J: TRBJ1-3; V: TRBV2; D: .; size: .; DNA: TGTGCCAGCGCCGTCAGGGGCGCTGGAAACACCATATATTTT; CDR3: CASAVRGAGNTIYF
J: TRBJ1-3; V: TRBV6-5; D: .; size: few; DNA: TGTGCCAGCAGAATTAGCTCTGGAAACACCATATATTTT; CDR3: CASRISSGNTIYF
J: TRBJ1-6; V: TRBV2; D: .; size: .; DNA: TGTGCCAGCAGTGATGGTCTCAAAAATTCACCCCTCCACTTT; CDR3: CASSDGLKNSPLHF
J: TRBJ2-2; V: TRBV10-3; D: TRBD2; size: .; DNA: TGTGCCATCAGTGAGTCGGCGGGAGTAGGGACCGGGGAGCTGTTTTTT; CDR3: CAISESAGVGTGELFF
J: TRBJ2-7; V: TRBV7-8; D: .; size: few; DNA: TGTGCCAGCAGCACGCCCCAAGGGGGGGTGGTCTCCTACGAGCAGTACTTC; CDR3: CASSTPQGGVVSYEQYF
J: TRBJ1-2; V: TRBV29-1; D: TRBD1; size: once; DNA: TGCAGCGTCCACCGGTGGGGACAGACCTTCTATGGCTACACCTTC; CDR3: CSVHRWGQTFYGYTF
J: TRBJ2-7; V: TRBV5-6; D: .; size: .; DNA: TGTGCCAGCAGCGCGGACAGCGACACCTACGAGCAGTACTTC; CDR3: CASSADSDTYEQYF
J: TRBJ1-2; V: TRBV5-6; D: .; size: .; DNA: TGTGCCAGCAGCTCATATCGGACAGTTTCGACCTATGGCTACACCTTC; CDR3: CASSSYRTVSTYGYTF
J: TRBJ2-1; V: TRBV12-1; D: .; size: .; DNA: TGTGCCAGCAGCTCATTGACTAGCGGGAGTGTGGATGAGCAGTTCTTC; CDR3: CASSSLTSGSVDEQFF
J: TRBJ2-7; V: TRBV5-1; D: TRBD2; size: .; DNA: TGCGCCAGCAGCCCAGCGGGGGCCTCAACCTACGAGCAGTACTTC; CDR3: CASSPAGASTYEQYF
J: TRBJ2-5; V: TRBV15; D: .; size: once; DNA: TGTGCCACCAGCAGCAGGGCCCAAGAGACCCAGTACTTC; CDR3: CATSSRAQETQYF
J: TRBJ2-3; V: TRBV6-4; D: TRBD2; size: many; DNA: TGTGCCAGCAGTGACCTAGCGGGGTCTACAGATACGCAGTATTTT; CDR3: CASSDLAGSTDTQYF
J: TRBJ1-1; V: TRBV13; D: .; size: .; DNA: TGTGCCAGCAGCTTAGGAGACACTGAAGCTTTCTTT; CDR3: CASSLGDTEAFF
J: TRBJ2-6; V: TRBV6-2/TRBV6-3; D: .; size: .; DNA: TGTGCCAGCAGTGCGGACAGCTCTGGGGCCAACGTCCTGACTTTC; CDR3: CASSADSSGANVLTF
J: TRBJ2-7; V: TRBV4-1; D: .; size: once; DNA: TGCGCCAGCAGCCATGCTCTGACTGCGAGCTCCTACGAGCAGTACTTC; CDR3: CASSHALTASSYEQYF
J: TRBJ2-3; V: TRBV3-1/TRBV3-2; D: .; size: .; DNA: TGTGCCAGCAGCCAAGGAAGGAACCCAGATACGCAGTATTTT; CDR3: CASSQGRNPDTQYF
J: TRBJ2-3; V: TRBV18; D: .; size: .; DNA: TGTGCCAGCTCACCAATGGATACCCGCCCCACAGATACGCAGTATTTT; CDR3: CASSPMDTRPTDTQYF
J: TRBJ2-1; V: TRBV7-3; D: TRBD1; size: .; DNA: TGTGCCAGCAGAACAGGGGTCAATGAGCAGTTCTTC; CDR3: CASRTGVNEQFF
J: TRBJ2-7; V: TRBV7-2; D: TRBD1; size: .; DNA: TGTGCCAGCAGCTTAGATCAGGGGGCGCGGGAGCAGTACTTC; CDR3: CASSLDQGAREQYF
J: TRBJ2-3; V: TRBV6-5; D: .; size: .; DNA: TGTGCCAGCAGTCTTGGGACCGGCCTGACAGATACGCAGTATTTT; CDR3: CASSLGTGLTDTQYF
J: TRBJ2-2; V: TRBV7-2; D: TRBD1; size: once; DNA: TGTGCCAGCAGCCTCAGGGGACAGGGGGGAGCCGGGGAGCTGTTTTTT; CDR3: CASSLRGQGGAGELFF
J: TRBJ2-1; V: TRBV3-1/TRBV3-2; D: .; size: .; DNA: TGTGCCAGCAGCCAAAACGGGGGCGGGTCCTACAATGAGCAGTTCTTC; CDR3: CASSQNGGGSYNEQFF
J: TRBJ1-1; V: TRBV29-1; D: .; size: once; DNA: TGCAGCGTCCTTGGACGGGAGAACACTGAAGCTTTCTTT; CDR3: CSVLGRENTEAFF
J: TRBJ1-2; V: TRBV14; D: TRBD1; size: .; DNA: TGTGCCAGCAGCCAACAGGGGGCTGTTGGCTACACCTTC; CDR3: CASSQQGAVGYTF
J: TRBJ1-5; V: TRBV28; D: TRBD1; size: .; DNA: TGTGCCAGCAGTTCAACAGGGGAGGGGCAGCCCCAGCATTTT; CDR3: CASSSTGEGQPQHF
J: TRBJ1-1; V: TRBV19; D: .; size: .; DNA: TGTGCCAGTAGTATGATTCCATCGCAGGGGATGAACACTGAAGCTTTCTTT; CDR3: CASSMIPSQGMNTEAFF
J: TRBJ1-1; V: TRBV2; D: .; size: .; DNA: TGTGCCAGCAGGGGGGGCCCTTTGGGCACTGAAGCTTTCTTT; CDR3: CASRGGPLGTEAFF
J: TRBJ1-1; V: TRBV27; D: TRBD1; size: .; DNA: TGTGCCAGCAGTCCACAGGGGGCAAACACTGAAGCTTTCTTT; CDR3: CASSPQGANTEAFF
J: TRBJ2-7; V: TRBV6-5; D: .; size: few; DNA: TGTGCCAGCAGCCCCCCTCGGAACAGCGAGCAGTACTTC; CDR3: CASSPPRNSEQYF